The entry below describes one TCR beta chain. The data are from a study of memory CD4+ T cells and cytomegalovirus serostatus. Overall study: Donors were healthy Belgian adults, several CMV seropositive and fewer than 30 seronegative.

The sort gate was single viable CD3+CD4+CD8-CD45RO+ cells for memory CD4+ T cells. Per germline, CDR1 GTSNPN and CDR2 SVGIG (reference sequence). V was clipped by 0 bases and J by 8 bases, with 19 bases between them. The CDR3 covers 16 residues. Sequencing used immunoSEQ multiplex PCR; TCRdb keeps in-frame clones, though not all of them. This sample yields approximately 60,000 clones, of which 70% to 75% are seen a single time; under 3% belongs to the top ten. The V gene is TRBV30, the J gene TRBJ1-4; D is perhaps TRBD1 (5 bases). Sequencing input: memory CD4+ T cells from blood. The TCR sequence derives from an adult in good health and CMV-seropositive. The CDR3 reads CAWSVEPRGAGEKLFF. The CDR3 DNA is TGTGCCTGGAGTGTAGAACCGAGGGGCGCTGGGGAAAAACTGTTTTTT.